One sample yielded the 31 T cell receptor beta chains listed below, sequenced in a study of blood T cell repertoires in COVID-19. TCRdb's table, derived via immunoSEQ multiplex PCR, lists solely in-frame clones and lacks some. Of about 300,000 clones listed, approximately 91% were seen once; the top ten hold roughly 5.2%. Sequenced: PBMCs or T cells enriched from blood (not recorded which). These receptors all stem from a man between 60 and 75 years old who had recovered from COVID-19.

This clone was seen a single time. The gene calls are TRBV7-2 and TRBJ1-1; tentatively, D is TRBD1 (5 bases). The ends were cut back, 0 bases at V and 5 bases at J, with 16 bases in the middle. The CDR3 sequence is 16 residues long. Per germline, CDR1 SGHTA and CDR2 FQGNSA. The CDR3 sequence: CASSLASTGSWTEAFF. The CDR3 DNA follows: TGTGCCAGCAGCTTAGCGAGCACAGGTTCCTGGACTGAAGCTTTCTTT. Supplemented by reference TRBV7-2 and TRBJ1-1, the full variable domain reads GAGVSQSPSNKVTEKGKDVELRCDPISGHTALYWYRQSLGQGLEFLIYFQGNSAPDKSGLPSDRFSAERTGGSVSTLTIQRTQQEDSAVYLCASSLASTGSWTEAFFGQGTRLTVV.

On this clone: Other nucleotide sequences in the sample specify the same CDR3. The chain combines TRBV7-3 with TRBJ2-1; D remains unclear. CDR3 size: 15 residues. Germline assignment: CDR1 SGHTA and CDR2 FQGTGA. The V and J ends lost 5 bases and 0 bases respectively, with 11 bases between them. CDR3 DNA sequence: TGTGCCAGCAGCCCTGACTCGAGCTCCTACAATGAGCAGTTCTTC. Translating gives CASSPDSSSYNEQFF.

J is TRBJ2-1 and V is TRBV5-1, with D possibly being TRBD2 (5 bases). Germline assignment: CDR1 SGHRS and CDR2 YFSETQ. This CDR3 spans 15 amino acids. Trimming removed 0 bases from V and 5 bases from J, with 12 bases in between. The CDR3 nucleotides are TGCGCCAGCAGCTTGGCCGGAAGCGGTAACAATGAGCAGTTCTTC. Residues: CASSLAGSGNNEQFF.

The chain employs TRBV9 and TRBJ2-1, with 14 nucleotides matching TRBD2. The germline CDR1 and CDR2 sequences are SGDLS and YYNGEE. V dropped 4 bases and J dropped 6; count of bases not matched to a gene: 12. There are 18 residues in the CDR3. CDR3 nucleotides: TGTGCCAGCAGCAGAGGGGGACTAGCGGGAGATGGTAGCAATGAGCAGTTCTTC. It yields the protein CASSRGGLAGDGSNEQFF.

The chain has TRBV6-2 or TRBV6-3 and TRBJ2-1; 7 bases fit TRBD2. Germline V gives CDR1 MNHEY, CDR2 SVGEGT. After removal of 1 base from V and 12 bases from J, the junction contained 9 bases not matched to a gene. The CDR3 is 14 residues long. CDR3 in DNA: TGTGCCAGCAGTTACTTTGCGGGAGAAGGAAGGCAGTTCTTC. Translating gives CASSYFAGEGRQFF.

CDR3 DNA sequence: TGTGCCAGCTCACCAAGGCACGACAGAACCTACGAGCAGTACTTC. Amino acids: CASSPRHDRTYEQYF. The chain recombines TRBV18 with TRBJ2-7; tentative D call: TRBD1 (5 bases). The germline V and J ends were trimmed by 2 bases and 2 bases, with 13 bases remaining between them. Per germline, CDR1 KGHSH and CDR2 LQKENI. The CDR3 consists of 15 residues.

This clone was counted once. Other DNA sequences in the sample encode the same CDR3. The chain uses TRBV5-1 and TRBJ1-2; the match to TRBD1 covers 10 bases. The V and J ends lost 4 bases and 6 bases, in that order; junction bases with no gene match: 3. The germline CDR1 and CDR2 sequences are SGHRS and YFSETQ. The CDR3 has 13 amino acids. As DNA, the CDR3 is TGCGCCAGCAGCCTGGGACAGGGGAATGGCTACACCTTC. Its protein is CASSLGQGNGYTF.

Here the CDR3 DNA reads TGTGCCAGTAGTATAGTTGGCCAGGGAGGTGGCTACACCTTC. This sequence encodes CASSIVGQGGGYTF. The rearrangement joins TRBV19 to TRBJ1-2; tentatively, D is TRBD1 (5 bases). V lost 1 base to trimming and J lost 7 bases, with 13 bases between them. Per germline, CDR1 LNHDA and CDR2 SQIVND (reference sequence). This CDR3 comprises 14 residues.

V and J are TRBV29-1 and TRBJ2-7; possibly TRBD1 for D (8 bases). Looked up from germline, CDR1 is SQVTM and CDR2 is ANQGSEA. This CDR3 is 13 amino acids long. V was pared by 4 bases and J by 2 bases, with 12 bases between. The CDR3 bases are TGCAGCGTTGTACAGGGGGGGACCTACGAGCAGTACTTC. Translated, it gives CSVVQGGTYEQYF.

The V and J genes are TRBV28 and TRBJ2-7; the D gene is possibly TRBD2 (5 bases). The CDR3 covers 13 residues. Germline assignment: CDR1 MDHEN and CDR2 SYDVKM. Trimming pared 6 bases from V and 2 bases from J, leaving 11 bases between. The CDR3 loop reads CASRVPGTYEQYF. Written as DNA, the CDR3 is TGTGCCAGCAGAGTACCGGGGACCTACGAGCAGTACTTC.

The chain carries TRBV28 and TRBJ2-7; 14 nucleotides agree with TRBD2. The CDR3 contains 16 residues. V shed 3 bases, J shed 4 bases, and the junction held 5 bases outside the gene matches. Germline V gene lookup returns CDR1 MDHEN and CDR2 SYDVKM. This chain's CDR3 is CASSFRGTSGRYEQYF. The DNA of the CDR3 is TGTGCCAGCAGTTTCCGAGGGACTAGCGGGAGATACGAGCAGTACTTC.

The rearrangement links TRBV5-4 to TRBJ2-3; 8 bases line up with TRBD1. Germline CDR1 SGHNT, CDR2 YYREEE (reference sequence). The CDR3 runs to 16 residues. J was trimmed by 4 bases and V by 4 bases; bases with no gene match: 11. CDR3 sequence reads: CASSRNGQGRADTQYF. The DNA for the CDR3 is TGTGCCAGCAGCCGCAATGGACAGGGAAGGGCAGATACGCAGTATTTT.

The J gene is TRBJ2-7, the V gene TRBV24-1; 8 positions agree with TRBD1. From germline, CDR1 is KGHDR and CDR2 SFDVKD. J gave up 2 bases and V 4 bases, and 6 bases lay outside the gene matches. CDR3 length equals 15 residues. The CDR3 nucleotides read TGTGCCACCAGTGAAACAAGACAGGGGACCTACGAGCAGTACTTC. As protein: CATSETRQGTYEQYF.

The chain has TRBV5-8 and TRBJ1-1; D gene ambiguous. The CDR3 length is 14 residues. Between the trimmed V and J ends, which lost 4 bases and 6 bases, there was a span of 16 bases. Germline loops: CDR1 SGHTS, CDR2 YDEGEE. The CDR3 region is CASSTRPGNPEAFF. The CDR3 DNA sequence: TGTGCCAGCAGCACCCGTCCCGGTAACCCTGAAGCTTTCTTT.

The J gene is TRBJ2-2, the V gene TRBV18; D is perhaps TRBD1 (5 bases). The CDR3 is made up of 13 amino acids. V was trimmed by 6 bases and J by 11 bases, leaving 16 bases between them. The germline CDR1 and CDR2 sequences are KGHSH and LQKENI. CDR3 sequence: CASSRSVREELFF. CDR3 nucleotide sequence: TGTGCCAGCTCGCGCTCAGTCAGGGAAGAGCTGTTTTTT.

This clone has just one count. This chain uses TRBV3-1 (or the pseudogene TRBV3-2) with TRBJ1-2, with D tentatively TRBD1 (5 bases). Germline V gene sequence: CDR1 LGHDT, CDR2 YNNKEL (reference sequence). CDR3 length: 14 amino acids. V was shortened by 4 bases and J by 8 bases, with 17 bases between the two germline ends. The CDR3 here is CASSPFVGGEGYTF. The CDR3 DNA sequence: TGTGCCAGCAGCCCCTTTGTGGGAGGGGAAGGCTACACCTTC.

This chain uses TRBV5-1 with TRBJ2-5; a possible D gene is TRBD1 (6 bases). CDR1 SGHRS and CDR2 YFSETQ come from the germline V gene. V lost 4 bases to trimming and J lost 5 bases, with 12 bases between them. The CDR3 spans 13 residues. The CDR3 region has the DNA TGCGCCAGCAGCCAGACAGGCCACGAGACCCAGTACTTC. Translation gives CASSQTGHETQYF.

As DNA, the CDR3 is TGCAGCGTTGAGGGACAGGCCTACGAGCAGTACTTC. This sequence encodes CSVEGQAYEQYF. The chain joins TRBV29-1 to TRBJ2-7; TRBD1 aligns across 8 bases. This CDR3 contains 12 residues. The V gene's germline CDR1 is SQVTM and CDR2 ANQGSEA. The V gene end was trimmed by 3 bases and the J gene end by 2 bases; junction bases not matched to a gene: 0.

The chain joins TRBV28 to TRBJ1-3; D remains ambiguous. CDR1 and CDR2 from the germline V gene are MDHEN and SYDVKM. This CDR3 is built from 14 residues. Between the trimmed V and J ends, which lost 2 bases and 2 bases, there was a span of 7 bases. The CDR3 DNA reads as TGTGCCAGCAGTTTAATCGGGGCTGGAAACACCATATATTTT. It is translated as CASSLIGAGNTIYF.

This clone has just a few counts. The V and J genes are TRBV6-1 and TRBJ2-7; unclear D gene. The CDR3 sequence is 15 residues long. V lost 1 base to trimming and J lost 3 bases, with 13 bases between them. Germline CDR1 and CDR2: MNHNS and SASEGT. The DNA for the CDR3 is TGTGCCAGCAGTGAAGGTAGTTCTGCCGGCTACGAGCAGTACTTC. As protein: CASSEGSSAGYEQYF.

The V and J genes are TRBV7-2 and TRBJ2-7; TRBD2 aligns across 13 bases. Germline CDR1 reads SGHTA; CDR2 reads FQGNSA. The J segment lost 0 bases and the V segment lost 5 bases, leaving 7 bases of the junction unmatched. CDR3 size: 17 residues. CDR3: CASSRTSGSSSSYEQYF. The CDR3 DNA follows: TGTGCCAGCAGCAGGACTAGCGGGAGTTCTAGCTCCTACGAGCAGTACTTC. Combining the CDR3 with reference TRBV7-2 and TRBJ2-7 gives the whole variable domain GAGVSQSPSNKVTEKGKDVELRCDPISGHTALYWYRQSLGQGLEFLIYFQGNSAPDKSGLPSDRFSAERTGGSVSTLTIQRTQQEDSAVYLCASSRTSGSSSSYEQYFGPGTRLTVT.

Comment on this clone: At one of its ends the junction is not consistent with the germline gene, which may arise from a read error. The chain uses TRBV5-1 and TRBJ2-7, with a weak D call TRBD2 (5 bases). The CDR3 covers 14 residues. Germline CDR1 reads SGHRS; CDR2 reads YFSETQ. CDR3 in amino acids: CASSLPGTSSEQYF. In DNA form, the CDR3 reads TGCGCCAGCAGCTTGCCGGGAACCTCCTCCGAGCAGTACTTC.

This sequence joins TRBV4-1 and TRBJ1-1, with TRBD1 matching over 8 bases. V shed 5 bases, J shed 5 bases, and the junction held 7 bases outside the gene matches. Germline assignment: CDR1 MGHRA and CDR2 YSYEKL. The CDR3 runs 14 residues. DNA for the CDR3: TGCGCCAGCAGCAATGGCAGGGGGCGGACTGAAGCTTTCTTT. Translation gives CASSNGRGRTEAFF.

The chain links TRBV11-2 to TRBJ2-3, with 9 bases aligning to TRBD1. The CDR3 has 16 amino acids. The V and J ends lost 1 base and 6 bases, in that order; junction bases with no gene match: 8. Germline V CDR1 and CDR2: SGHAT, FQNNGV. The CDR3 reads CASSLVWDRAADTQYF. The DNA for the CDR3 is TGTGCCAGCAGCTTAGTTTGGGACAGGGCAGCGGATACGCAGTATTTT. Full variable domain (rest looked up from reference TRBV11-2 and TRBJ2-3): EAGVAQSPRYKIIEKRQSVAFWCNPISGHATLYWYQQILGQGPKLLIQFQNNGVVDDSQLPKDRFSAERLKGVDSTLKIQPAKLEDSAVYLCASSLVWDRAADTQYFGPGTRLTVL.

This rearrangement joins TRBV2 to TRBJ2-2; TRBD2 matches 7 bases. J gave up 5 bases and V 4 bases, and 4 bases lay outside the gene matches. This CDR3 has 14 residues. CDR1 and CDR2 from the germline V gene are SNHLY and FYNNEI. The CDR3 DNA reads TGTGCCAGCAGTGCGACTAGCAAGACCGGGGAGCTGTTTTTT. The encoded protein is CASSATSKTGELFF.

The V call is TRBV7-8, the J call TRBJ1-5; 7 nucleotides match TRBD1. V was clipped by 3 bases and J by 5 bases; unmatched bases: 7. Germline V gene data show CDR1 as SGHVS and CDR2 as FQNEAQ. CDR3 size: 15 residues. DNA of the CDR3: TGTGCCAGCAGCTTGTCGGACAGGACTCATCAGCCCCAGCATTTT. Its translation: CASSLSDRTHQPQHF.

This chain links TRBV5-1 with TRBJ1-1; 8 positions match TRBD1. J lost 8 bases, V lost 4 bases, and 13 bases had no gene match. The CDR3 length is 15 residues. Germline CDR1 SGHRS, CDR2 YFSETQ. CDR3 residues: CASSLGQVSSAEAFF. The DNA for the CDR3 is TGCGCCAGCAGCCTGGGACAGGTGAGTTCTGCGGAAGCTTTCTTT.

The genes are TRBV6-6 and TRBJ1-5, with 10 bases identical to TRBD1. CDR3 size: 14 residues. Trimming removed 7 bases from V and 9 bases from J; junction bases left unmatched: 9. Germline V gene sequence: CDR1 MNHNY, CDR2 SVGAGI (reference sequence). CDR3 nucleotides: TGTGCCAGCACCTCGGGACAGGGGACCCTGCCCCAGCATTTT. This encodes CASTSGQGTLPQHF.

The chain couples TRBV19 to TRBJ2-1; 12 positions agree with TRBD2. Germline V CDR1 and CDR2: LNHDA, SQIVND (reference sequence). The CDR3 runs 15 residues. V trimming: 8 bases; J trimming: 8 bases; junction bases outside the gene matches: 10. CDR3 DNA: TGTGCCAGTGGGAGGACTAGCGGGATTGGGGATGAGCAGTTCTTC. Protein product: CASGRTSGIGDEQFF.

The chain combines TRBV28 with TRBJ2-1; 9 nucleotides match TRBD2. Trimming at V came to 5 bases and at J to 10 bases, leaving 12 bases not matched to a gene. The germline gives CDR1 MDHEN, CDR2 SYDVKM. This CDR3 has 15 residues. CDR3 in DNA: TGTGCCAGCAGTAGTAGCGGGGGCAGTTATTTGGAGCAGTTCTTC. Translated: CASSSSGGSYLEQFF.

This sequence joins TRBV11-3 and TRBJ2-2; 10 nucleotides align to TRBD1. Germline trimming cut 5 bases from V and 6 bases from J; bases unmatched to any gene: 9. The CDR3 spans 16 residues. CDR1 is SGHNT and CDR2 is YENEEA in the germline V gene. The CDR3 protein is CASSPTGTGDPGELFF. For the CDR3, the DNA is TGTGCCAGCAGCCCAACCGGGACAGGGGATCCCGGGGAGCTGTTTTTT.